The present entry profiles one T cell receptor (beta chain) with its context. Its antigen is unknown. The CDR3 has 11 amino acids. V lost 7 bases, J lost 6 bases, and 9 bases lay in between. CDR1 and CDR2 (germline): MNHEY, SMNVEV (reference sequence). MiXCR, applied by TCRdb to the reads, yields one record per CDR3 protein. The sample carries 550,000 to 700,000 distinct CDR3 sequences, under 45% recorded once. This sample is part of a study of T cell repertoires in cytomegalovirus infection. Study at large: Well-studied HLA-B-restricted epitopes and recently identified HLA-C-restricted epitopes of CMV were both used in the study. Shared public TCR beta signatures pointed to both CMV infection and a matching HLA type.

Broader study findings: It was HLA-C-restricted CMV-specific TCR beta clonotypes that dominated the response ex vivo. Pooled public TCR beta family frequency picked out CMV carriers with the relevant HLA.

The source was cultured PBMCs, collected from culture after CMV antigen stimulation. This TCR was recovered from a human donor in good health (CMV status not recorded). Some clones in this sample may be carry-over from other donors' samples. This chain connects TRBV27 to TRBJ1-1; D is uncertain. The CDR3 DNA reads as TGTGCCAGCATGGGATTTGCTGAAGCTTTCTTT. Its translation is CASMGFAEAFF.